The 21 T cell receptor beta chains reported below all come from one sample, sequenced in a study of T cell responses to AZD1222 COVID-19 vaccine. Measured with immunoSEQ multiplex PCR; TCRdb has only the in-frame clones, and not every one. Altogether some 150,000 clones are present, just over 90% being singletons, with the ten largest covering 4% to 5.5%. The source was peripheral blood, collected on day 0 of MenACWY control vaccination. All receptors come from an adult in good health.

CDR3 sequence: CASSQEAGQPQHF. The CDR3 nucleotides are TGTGCCAGCAGTCAGGAGGCAGGTCAGCCCCAGCATTTT. The chain links TRBV6-4 to TRBJ1-5; unclear D gene. V lost 5 bases to trimming and J lost 6 bases, with 11 bases between them. The CDR3 runs to 13 residues. CDR1 and CDR2 from the germline V gene are MRHNA and SNTAGT.

V usage is TRBV5-6 and J usage is TRBJ1-1, with 10 bases that match TRBD1. Germline V lookup: CDR1 SGHDT, CDR2 YYEEEE. J gave up 1 base and V 4 bases, and 7 bases lay outside the gene matches. This CDR3 comprises 16 residues. The CDR3 protein is CASSTGRTGGNTEAFF. As DNA, the CDR3 is TGTGCCAGCAGCACCGGGAGGACAGGGGGGAACACTGAAGCTTTCTTT.

V usage is TRBV2 and J usage is TRBJ2-5; D unclear. Looked up from germline, CDR1 is SNHLY and CDR2 is FYNNEI. This CDR3 is built from 13 residues. CDR3 sequence reads: CAPRRGSAEAQYF. The CDR3 coding sequence is TGTGCTCCCCGACGCGGTTCTGCCGAGGCCCAGTACTTC.

The chain has TRBV7-9 and TRBJ1-1; D unclear. Germline CDR1 is SEHNR and CDR2 is FQNEAQ (reference sequence). The CDR3 covers 15 residues. V was cut by 2 bases and J by 1 base, with 11 bases left in between. CDR3 in amino acids: CASSLRSAENTEAFF. The CDR3 DNA follows: TGTGCCAGCAGCTTAAGGTCGGCTGAGAACACTGAAGCTTTCTTT.

The chain has TRBV7-3 and TRBJ1-1; D is possibly TRBD1 (6 bases). Looked up from germline, CDR1 is SGHTA and CDR2 is FQGTGA. V lost 5 bases and J 0 bases, leaving 10 bases between the germline ends. The CDR3 runs 14 residues. CDR3 loop: CASSDRDMNTEAFF. The CDR3 DNA follows: TGTGCCAGCAGCGACCGGGACATGAACACTGAAGCTTTCTTT.

The J gene is TRBJ1-3, the V gene TRBV3-1 (or the pseudogene TRBV3-2), with TRBD1 as a possible D gene (6 bases). The V and J ends lost 0 bases and 4 bases respectively, with 13 bases between them. In germline, CDR1 is LGHDT, CDR2 YNNKEL (reference sequence). This CDR3 is 16 amino acids long. CDR3 amino acids: CASSQDHTGPGNTIYF. DNA for the CDR3: TGTGCCAGCAGCCAAGATCACACAGGGCCAGGAAACACCATATATTTT.

V is TRBV9 and J is TRBJ2-7, with 10 nucleotides matching TRBD2. The V segment lost 0 bases and the J segment 6 bases; nucleotides outside the gene matches: 6. CDR1 and CDR2 from the germline V gene are SGDLS and YYNGEE. The CDR3 is 15 residues long. In DNA form, the CDR3 reads TGTGCCAGCAGCGTAGTGGCTAGCGGGAGCCCCGAGCAGTACTTC. It codes for CASSVVASGSPEQYF.

This sequence joins TRBV5-1 and TRBJ1-1; D may be TRBD1 (5 bases). Germline V gene data show CDR1 as SGHRS and CDR2 as YFSETQ. The V end lost 0 bases, the J end lost 1 base, and 13 bases lay between the germline ends. The CDR3 length is 16 residues. The CDR3 DNA follows: TGCGCCAGCAGCTTGGGGATTGGGGCTACGAACACTGAAGCTTTCTTT. It translates to CASSLGIGATNTEAFF.

The chain joins TRBV9 to TRBJ2-1; tentatively, D is TRBD2 (5 bases). The CDR3 covers 13 residues. Germline CDR1 SGDLS, CDR2 YYNGEE. Trimming pared 0 bases from V and 8 bases from J, leaving 9 bases between. The CDR3 sequence is CASSVVLDDEQFF. The CDR3, as DNA: TGTGCCAGCAGCGTAGTACTAGATGATGAGCAGTTCTTC.

This chain joins TRBV19 and TRBJ1-3; D is perhaps TRBD1 (5 bases). Germline V gene lookup returns CDR1 LNHDA and CDR2 SQIVND (reference sequence). The CDR3 loop spans 15 amino acids. Trimming shortened V by 3 bases and J by 8 bases, and 17 bases separated the two germline ends. The CDR3 DNA sequence: TGTGCCAGTAGTATTGGCGACGGGACCCGCGACACCATATATTTT. Amino acid sequence: CASSIGDGTRDTIYF.

The rearrangement links TRBV6-5 to TRBJ1-6; D ambiguous. CDR1 and CDR2 (germline): MNHEY, SVGAGI. Trimming removed 0 bases from V and 9 bases from J, with 15 bases in between. This CDR3 is built from 16 residues. Written as DNA, the CDR3 is TGTGCCAGCAGTTACTCGAGTGCAATCGTCAGTTCACCCCTCCACTTT. Its protein is CASSYSSAIVSSPLHF.

This chain links TRBV14 with TRBJ1-2; no reliable D call. This CDR3 spans 15 amino acids. Between the trimmed V and J ends, which lost 0 bases and 1 base, there was a span of 9 bases. CDR1 and CDR2 from the germline V gene are SGHDN and FVKESK. This CDR3 reads CASSQDGRLNYGYTF. CDR3 nucleotide sequence: TGTGCCAGCAGCCAAGATGGCAGGCTTAACTATGGCTACACCTTC.

The chain combines TRBV7-3 with TRBJ1-3; TRBD1 is a possible D gene (6 bases). In germline, CDR1 is SGHTA, CDR2 FQGTGA. With 5 bases removed from V and 2 bases from J, the gap between germline ends came to 13 bases. This CDR3 comprises 15 residues. The DNA for the CDR3 is TGTGCCAGCAGCCTAGGGGGACGGACTGGAAACACCATATATTTT. It translates to CASSLGGRTGNTIYF.

This sequence joins TRBV12-5 and TRBJ1-3; D may be TRBD1 (6 bases). The CDR3 covers 15 residues. Trimming removed 3 bases at V and 2 bases at J, with 11 bases between. Per the germline V gene, CDR1 is LGHNT and CDR2 is FRNRAP. CDR3 coding DNA: TGTGCTAGTGGTTTAAGTAACAGGGCTGGAAACACCATATATTTT. The encoded protein is CASGLSNRAGNTIYF.

The chain carries TRBV7-2 and TRBJ2-2; the match to TRBD1 covers 8 bases. The CDR3 runs 16 residues. The trim removed 7 bases at V and 4 bases at J, leaving 11 bases unmatched. Germline CDR1 SGHTA, CDR2 FQGNSA. The CDR3, as DNA: TGTGCCAGCAAGGGTCCCGGGACAGGAATCACCGGGGAGCTGTTTTTT. This codes for CASKGPGTGITGELFF.

The gene calls are TRBV5-1 and TRBJ2-7; TRBD1 is a possible D gene (5 bases). This CDR3 has 14 amino acids. Germline CDR1 SGHRS, CDR2 YFSETQ. V shed 0 bases and J shed 1 base, with 8 bases lying between them. CDR3: CASSLADTSYEQYF. CDR3 coding DNA: TGCGCCAGCAGCTTGGCGGACACATCCTACGAGCAGTACTTC.

This chain uses TRBV30 with TRBJ1-3; TRBD1 matches 10 bases. Germline V gene lookup returns CDR1 GTSNPN and CDR2 SVGIG (reference sequence). V lost 5 bases, J lost 9 bases, and 7 bases stayed unmatched. The CDR3 has 13 residues. The CDR3 sequence is CAWGGTGEGTIYF. The DNA for the CDR3 is TGTGCCTGGGGGGGGACAGGGGAAGGCACCATATATTTT.

The chain joins TRBV4-1 to TRBJ1-1; D uncertain. The CDR3 covers 12 residues. Trimming shortened V by 0 bases and J by 5 bases, and 4 bases separated the two germline ends. The germline gives CDR1 MGHRA, CDR2 YSYEKL. The CDR3 coding sequence is TGCGCCAGCAGCCAAGATGGGACTGAAGCTTTCTTT. Amino acids: CASSQDGTEAFF.

The chain carries TRBV2 and TRBJ1-5, with D possibly being TRBD1 (5 bases). The CDR3 has 15 residues. Trimming took off 6 bases at V and 1 base at J, with 13 bases between the two ends. CDR1 is SNHLY, CDR2 FYNNEI, per germline. CDR3 DNA: TGTGCCAGCAGCGGGATTGGGGGGAGCAATCAGCCCCAGCATTTT. It specifies CASSGIGGSNQPQHF.

The rearrangement joins TRBV3-1 (or the pseudogene TRBV3-2) to TRBJ1-5; TRBD1 is a possible D gene (5 bases). V lost 4 bases, J lost 4 bases, and 11 bases lay in between. The CDR3 is 14 amino acids. Germline-derived CDR1 and CDR2 are LGHDT and YNNKEL (reference sequence). This CDR3 is CASSRAGGNQPQHF. The DNA of the CDR3 is TGTGCCAGCAGCCGGGCGGGGGGTAATCAGCCCCAGCATTTT.

J is TRBJ2-7 and V is TRBV7-2; D possibly corresponds to TRBD2 (6 bases). This CDR3 region has 14 residues. Germline loops: CDR1 SGHTA, CDR2 FQGNSA. V lost 1 base and J lost 1, with 8 bases in between. CDR3 coding DNA: TGTGCCAGCAGCTTAGGTCGGGAGTCCTACGAGCAGTACTTC. This codes for CASSLGRESYEQYF.